These 27 T cell receptor beta chains were all obtained from the same sample, sequenced in a study of blood T cell repertoires in COVID-19. Assay used: immunoSEQ multiplex PCR; TCRdb lists only in-frame clones, some missing. The repertoire includes about 250,000 clones, roughly four fifths of them detected once, and roughly 9.8% sits in the top ten. Sequenced material: peripheral blood. These receptors originate from a man older than 75 with acute or convalescent COVID-19.

The chain recombines TRBV9 with TRBJ2-7, with D perhaps TRBD1 (5 bases). Germline V gene data show CDR1 as SGDLS and CDR2 as YYNGEE. This CDR3 spans 14 amino acids. Trimming removed 0 bases from V and 3 bases from J, with 10 bases in between. CDR3 nucleotide sequence: TGTGCCAGCAGCGTAGCTGGCCAGGGCTACGAGCAGTACTTC. It is translated as CASSVAGQGYEQYF.

This clone was counted a few times. This sequence joins TRBV2 and TRBJ1-5, with TRBD1 matching over 9 bases. There are 16 residues in the CDR3. Germline V lookup: CDR1 SNHLY, CDR2 FYNNEI. Germline trimming cut 0 bases from V and 8 bases from J; bases unmatched to any gene: 8. The CDR3 bases are TGTGCCAGCAGTGAAGCCCCCGGGACAGGGAGAGAGCCCCAGCATTTT. It translates to CASSEAPGTGREPQHF.

CDR3 loop: CASSSGRGRNTEAFF. The CDR3 bases are TGTGCCAGCAGCTCCGGGCGGGGTAGGAACACTGAAGCTTTCTTT. This chain uses TRBV11-1 with TRBJ1-1; D remains unclear. The CDR3 totals 15 residues. With 4 bases removed from V and 1 base from J, the gap between germline ends came to 13 bases. The V gene's germline CDR1 is SGHAT and CDR2 FQDESV (reference sequence).

Here the CDR3 reads CASSKGLAGSYEQYF. The CDR3 DNA follows: TGTGCCAGCAGCAAGGGACTAGCGGGCTCCTACGAGCAGTACTTC. The chain combines TRBV21-1 with TRBJ2-7; TRBD2 is the table's D call, not checked against the DNA. TRBV21-1 is a pseudogene. The CDR3 extends over 15 amino acids.

The gene calls are TRBV3-1 (or the pseudogene TRBV3-2) and TRBJ2-7; a possible D gene is TRBD2 (6 bases). V lost 2 bases and J 5 bases, leaving 13 bases between the germline ends. This CDR3 contains 14 residues. Germline V gene lookup returns CDR1 LGHDT and CDR2 YNNKEL (reference sequence). The CDR3 reads CASSQWRESNEQYF. The CDR3 bases are TGTGCCAGCAGCCAATGGAGGGAAAGCAACGAGCAGTACTTC.

The chain uses TRBV21-1 and TRBJ2-5; TRBD1 reflects the table's D call only, with no check against the DNA. TRBV21-1 is a known pseudogene. CDR3 size: 17 residues. The CDR3 spells CASSKKSDHRAKETQYF. CDR3 DNA: TGTGCCAGCAGCAAAAAGTCCGATCACAGGGCCAAAGAGACCCAGTACTTC.

The rearrangement joins TRBV9 to TRBJ2-3, with unresolved D. The V gene's germline CDR1 is SGDLS and CDR2 YYNGEE. The germline V and J ends were trimmed by 0 bases and 4 bases, with 9 bases remaining between them. This CDR3 region has 14 residues. CDR3 loop: CASSVVTKADTQYF. The CDR3 DNA reads TGTGCCAGCAGCGTAGTAACTAAGGCAGATACGCAGTATTTT.

This clone was counted once. This chain links TRBV19 with TRBJ2-7, with 11 positions matching TRBD2. Germline V gives CDR1 LNHDA, CDR2 SQIVND (reference sequence). CDR3 length: 19 residues. V dropped 1 base and J dropped 6; count of bases not matched to a gene: 17. The CDR3 is CASSIGRASGRPKLREQYF. The CDR3 DNA sequence: TGTGCCAGTAGTATAGGGCGGGCTAGCGGGAGGCCTAAACTTCGCGAGCAGTACTTC.

The chain recombines TRBV6-5 with TRBJ2-3, with 7 bases matching TRBD1. The CDR3 has 14 residues. The J segment lost 3 bases and the V segment lost 6 bases, leaving 6 bases of the junction unmatched. The germline V gene encodes CDR1 MNHEY and CDR2 SVGAGI. The CDR3 DNA reads TGTGCCAGCAGGAGACAGGGTAGTACAGATACGCAGTATTTT. Its protein product is CASRRQGSTDTQYF.

The chain uses TRBV3-1 (or the pseudogene TRBV3-2) and TRBJ2-7; 11 bases align to TRBD1. There are 15 residues in the CDR3. The V gene's germline CDR1 is LGHDT and CDR2 YNNKEL (reference sequence). With V trimmed by 6 bases and J by 1 base, 5 bases remained unmatched. CDR3 protein: CASRRRDRGSYEQYF. The CDR3 DNA follows: TGTGCCAGCAGACGCCGGGACAGGGGGTCCTACGAGCAGTACTTC.

This chain connects TRBV28 to TRBJ1-2; D might be TRBD1 (5 bases). This CDR3 is 15 amino acids long. V was clipped by 4 bases and J by 8 bases, with 20 bases between them. The germline V gene encodes CDR1 MDHEN and CDR2 SYDVKM. In nucleotides, the CDR3 is TGTGCCAGCAGTTCCGGGACTGTTTATGTCTCGGGCTACACCTTC. It codes for CASSSGTVYVSGYTF.

V and J are TRBV11-3 and TRBJ2-2, with a tentative D call TRBD2 (5 bases). V was pared by 5 bases and J by 7 bases, with 20 bases between. Germline loops: CDR1 SGHNT, CDR2 YENEEA. This CDR3 region has 16 residues. For the CDR3, the DNA is TGTGCCAGCAGCCTTAGGGCGGGCTCGTTTGGCGGGGAGCTGTTTTTT. Its protein is CASSLRAGSFGGELFF.

The rearrangement uses TRBV9 and TRBJ1-3; TRBD1 agrees at 9 bases. J gave up 4 bases and V 2 bases, and 1 base lay outside the gene matches. Per the germline V gene, CDR1 is SGDLS and CDR2 is YYNGEE. This CDR3 spans 14 amino acids. CDR3 amino acids: CASSVGTGGNTIYF. The CDR3 region has the DNA TGTGCCAGCAGCGTCGGGACAGGGGGAAACACCATATATTTT. Using reference TRBV9 and TRBJ1-3 for the parts outside the CDR3, the full variable domain is DSGVTQTPKHLITATGQRVTLRCSPRSGDLSVYWYQQSLDQGLQFLIQYYNGEERAKGNILERFSAQQFPDLHSELNLSSLELGDSALYFCASSVGTGGNTIYFGEGSWLTVV.

CDR3 sequence (DNA): TGTGCCAGTAGTATGTACGGGACAGGGGGCGCGGGGGTGATGCGGCCCCAGCATTTT. Protein sequence: CASSMYGTGGAGVMRPQHF. J is TRBJ1-5 and V is TRBV19, with TRBD1 matching 12 bases. With V trimmed by 3 bases and J by 9 bases, 18 bases remained unmatched. CDR3 length: 19 residues. Germline CDR1 reads LNHDA; CDR2 reads SQIVND (reference sequence).

The chain has TRBV18 and TRBJ2-1, with D unresolved. Trimming took 1 base from V and 5 from J, leaving 12 bases between them. The length of the CDR3 is 15 residues. Germline assignment: CDR1 KGHSH and CDR2 LQKENI. DNA for the CDR3: TGTGCCAGCTCACCACTAGTAGCAACACACAATGAGCAGTTCTTC. This sequence encodes CASSPLVATHNEQFF.

The rearrangement uses TRBV24-1 and TRBJ2-1; TRBD1 agrees at 7 bases. CDR1 KGHDR and CDR2 SFDVKD come from the germline V gene. The CDR3 runs 13 residues. V dropped 9 bases and J dropped 4; count of bases not matched to a gene: 5. This chain's CDR3 is CATGTVLYNEQFF. The CDR3, as DNA: TGTGCCACCGGGACAGTCCTTTACAATGAGCAGTTCTTC.

The DNA for the CDR3 is TGTGCCAGCAGCTTTGAAGCCGATCGGTACTTC. This encodes CASSFEADRYF. This chain uses TRBV5-4 with TRBJ2-7; the D is unclear. The CDR3 consists of 11 residues. Looked up from germline, CDR1 is SGHNT and CDR2 is YYREEE (reference sequence). V lost 2 bases and J lost 12, with 12 bases in between. Full variable domain (rest looked up from reference TRBV5-4 and TRBJ2-7): ETGVTQSPTHLIKTRGQQVTLRCSSQSGHNTVSWYQQALGQGPQFIFQYYREEENGRGNFPPRFSGLQFPNYSSELNVNALELDDSALYLCASSFEADRYFGPGTRLTVT.

The genes are TRBV27 and TRBJ2-5; the match to TRBD2 covers 14 bases. Per the germline V gene, CDR1 is MNHEY and CDR2 is SMNVEV (reference sequence). V gave up 7 bases and J gave up 5 bases; unmatched junction bases: 6. The CDR3 totals 15 residues. CDR3 sequence reads: CASKGLAGGRETQYF. Here the CDR3 DNA reads TGTGCCAGCAAAGGACTAGCGGGAGGTAGGGAGACCCAGTACTTC.

A few counts support this clone. This chain links TRBV24-1 with TRBJ2-7; 7 bases fit TRBD1. Germline V gene lookup returns CDR1 KGHDR and CDR2 SFDVKD. The junction had 13 bases not matched to a gene; V was cut back by 9 bases and J by 3 bases. The CDR3 runs to 15 residues. CDR3 DNA sequence: TGTGCCACCTCTGCTAGGGACAGAATGAACTACGAGCAGTACTTC. It is translated as CATSARDRMNYEQYF.

CDR3 bases: TGTGCCAGCAGTGGACAGGGGAACAACGAGCAGTACTTC. Translating gives CASSGQGNNEQYF. The chain combines TRBV6-6 with TRBJ2-7; 9 bases are a match to TRBD1. CDR1 and CDR2 from the germline V gene are MNHNY and SVGAGI (reference sequence). There are 13 residues in the CDR3. V was pared by 5 bases and J by 5 bases, with 4 bases of the junction left unmatched.

The rearrangement joins TRBV7-9 to TRBJ2-2; weak D call: TRBD2 (6 bases). The CDR3 is made up of 15 amino acids. In germline, CDR1 is SEHNR, CDR2 FQNEAQ (reference sequence). Trimming took off 1 base at V and 3 bases at J, with 9 bases between the two ends. CDR3 sequence (DNA): TGTGCCAGCAGCTTAGTGGCGGGATACACCGGGGAGCTGTTTTTT. It codes for CASSLVAGYTGELFF. Based on the CDR3 plus reference TRBV7-9 and TRBJ2-2, the full variable domain is DTGVSQNPRHKITKRGQNVTFRCDPISEHNRLYWYRQTLGQGPEFLTYFQNEAQLEKSRLLSDRFSAERPKGSFSTLEIQRTEQGDSAMYLCASSLVAGYTGELFFGEGSRLTVL.

The rearrangement links TRBV5-4 to TRBJ2-3, with D hard to call. The V gene's germline CDR1 is SGHNT and CDR2 YYREEE (reference sequence). The ends were cut back, 1 base at V and 4 bases at J, with 10 bases in the middle. This CDR3 spans 14 amino acids. CDR3 region: CASSLKVGADTQYF. CDR3 DNA: TGTGCCAGCAGCTTGAAGGTCGGAGCAGATACGCAGTATTTT.

The rearrangement links TRBV11-2 to TRBJ1-3, with 8 bases identical to TRBD1. The germline CDR1 and CDR2 sequences are SGHAT and FQNNGV. The CDR3 length is 15 residues. V was clipped by 5 bases and J by 4 bases; unmatched bases: 7. In nucleotides, the CDR3 is TGTGCCAGCAGCCCGGTGACAGGGGTGGGAAACACCATATATTTT. Protein: CASSPVTGVGNTIYF.

This clone was recorded a few times. The genes are TRBV15 and TRBJ2-2, with 9 bases that match TRBD2. The V and J ends lost 1 base and 1 base, in that order; junction bases with no gene match: 1. The CDR3 consists of 16 residues. Germline V gene data show CDR1 as LNHNV and CDR2 as YYDKDF (reference sequence). For the CDR3, the DNA is TGTGCCACCAGCAGAGGACTAGCGGTGAACACCGGGGAGCTGTTTTTT. Protein product: CATSRGLAVNTGELFF.

The chain links TRBV12-3 or TRBV12-4 to TRBJ2-7; perhaps TRBD2 as D (7 bases). The CDR3 totals 12 residues. V gave up 6 bases and J gave up 6 bases, with 12 bases separating them. The CDR3 protein is CASSLGGREQYF. CDR3 nucleotide sequence: TGTGCCAGCAGCTTGGGGGGGCGCGAGCAGTACTTC.

Concerning this clone: This specimen includes other DNA sequences encoding the same CDR3. The chain combines TRBV18 with TRBJ1-5; 8 bases are a match to TRBD1. The CDR3 totals 15 residues. J gave up 4 bases and V 0 bases, and 2 bases lay outside the gene matches. Germline V gene data show CDR1 as KGHSH and CDR2 as LQKENI. The DNA for the CDR3 is TGTGCCAGCTCACCACCTGGGACAGGTAATCAGCCCCAGCATTTT. Residues: CASSPPGTGNQPQHF.

V is TRBV12-5 and J is TRBJ2-3, with D possibly TRBD1 on 6 matching bases. The CDR3 runs to 17 residues. Per germline, CDR1 LGHNT and CDR2 FRNRAP. The ends were cut back, 4 bases at V and 1 base at J, with 18 bases in the middle. The CDR3 nucleotides read TGTGCTAGTGGTTCCACCCTTAACAGGGACCGCACAGATACGCAGTATTTT. Protein: CASGSTLNRDRTDTQYF.